This T cell receptor beta chain was recovered during a study of cytomegalovirus exposure and HLA in healthy donors. The study, taken as a whole, reports: In vitro, three CMV-associated chains proved specific for CMV antigens. Per published reports, the classifier diagnosed cytomegalovirus status with high specificity and sensitivity. According to the study, roughly 160 TCR beta chains were cytomegalovirus-associated.

Many counts were recorded for this clone. Its cognate antigen is unknown. At one boundary the junction diverges from the germline segment, which might be a read error. The donors were members of the validation cohort comprising about 130 subjects, separate from the approximately 670-subject first cohort. CDR3 length: 14 residues. Germline CDR1 SGHNT, CDR2 YYREEE (reference sequence). TCRdb's table, derived via immunoSEQ multiplex PCR, lists solely in-frame clones and lacks some. The sample consists of approximately 54,000 clones, around 90% of them appearing once. This TCR came from a young woman in good health and CMV-seropositive. This sequence joins TRBV5-4 and TRBJ2-7, with 9 bases lining up with TRBD2. The sequencing input was PBMCs. CDR3 bases: TGTGCCAGCAGCTTGGATGGACTTCGACTAGCGGTCACCTTC. This sequence encodes CASSLDGLRLAVTF.